This T cell receptor (beta chain) is drawn from a study of OX40 agonist ivuxolimab in advanced cancers. A note on this clone: Its matching antigen is unknown.

Overall study results and limits: Both CD4+ and CD8+ T cell populations in blood had undergone clonal expansion by week 6 at 0.1 to 3.0 mg/kg.

Patients had blood sampled at baseline and again on cycle 4 day 1 and cycle 7 day 1. The CDR3 is made up of 13 amino acids. Profiling relied on immunoSEQ multiplex PCR, and the TCRdb table lists in-frame clones only, not all of them. The table records about 52,000 clones, 86% of them present only once. The rearrangement links TRBV21-1 to TRBJ1-6; the table's D call, TRBD1, has no DNA check behind it. TRBV21-1 is a pseudogene. This receptor was taken from an adult with an advanced solid tumor such as melanoma, head and neck, liver or kidney cancer. The sequenced sample was CD4+ or CD8+ T cells sorted from blood, obtained in a trial of the OX40 agonist ivuxolimab. Here the CDR3 reads CASTLQGSSPLHF. CDR3 coding DNA: TGTGCCAGCACTTTACAGGGGAGTTCACCCCTCCACTTT.